This T cell receptor (beta chain) came from a study of cytomegalovirus exposure and HLA in healthy donors. General observations from the study: Listed as cytomegalovirus-associated were 150 or so TCR beta chains.

Vbeta (60) and Jbeta (13) primers were used in the PCR. Sequenced by immunoSEQ multiplex PCR; TCRdb stores in-frame clones only, minus some. In the table there are about 80,000 clones, approximately 65% of which are singletons. A word on this clone: Its antigen remains unidentified.

The CDR3 loop spans 16 amino acids. Germline V gene sequence: CDR1 SGHTA, CDR2 FQGTGA. V lost 5 bases, J lost 0 bases, and 16 bases lay in between. The chain recombines TRBV7-3 with TRBJ1-1; no clear D gene. Sequencing was performed on PBMCs. The receptor's source is a male donor in good health and CMV-seropositive. The CDR3 sequence: CASSPAGESMNTEAFF. The CDR3 coding sequence is TGTGCCAGCAGCCCGGCCGGGGAATCCATGAACACTGAAGCTTTCTTT.